This T cell receptor beta chain was identified during a study of regulatory T cells in long-lasting Graves disease. Regarding the study as a whole: TCR diversity was lower in persistent Graves' patients (versus newly diagnosed ones).

To make TCR beta libraries, researchers used iRepertoire HTBI primers and Arm-PCR of CDR3 regions. Each CDR3 protein is one row after TCRdb ran MiXCR on the multiplex PCR reads. The table records 450,000 to 500,000 distinct CDR3 sequences, 15% to 20% of them present only once. This CDR3 region has 15 residues. Germline loops: CDR1 SEHNR, CDR2 FQNEAQ (reference sequence). Trimming left V 4 bases short and J 5 bases short, with 18 bases between. Regarding time point: newly diagnosed GD, antithyroid drugs for less than 3 months. PBMC-extracted RNA yielded the TCR library. This clonotype occurred a few times. Its antigen remains unidentified. These data are also associated with another study on T cells in Graves' hyperthyroidism and ophthalmopathy.

This chain joins TRBV7-9 and TRBJ2-7; no definite D call. Sequencing used peripheral blood mononuclear cells (PBMCs), obtained at new diagnosis, from a patient treated with antithyroid drugs. The clonotype originates from a middle-aged man with Graves disease. Written as DNA, the CDR3 is TGTGCCAGCAGCTCCCGGAGAAGGAGACGTAACGAGCAGTACTTC. This codes for CASSSRRRRRNEQYF.